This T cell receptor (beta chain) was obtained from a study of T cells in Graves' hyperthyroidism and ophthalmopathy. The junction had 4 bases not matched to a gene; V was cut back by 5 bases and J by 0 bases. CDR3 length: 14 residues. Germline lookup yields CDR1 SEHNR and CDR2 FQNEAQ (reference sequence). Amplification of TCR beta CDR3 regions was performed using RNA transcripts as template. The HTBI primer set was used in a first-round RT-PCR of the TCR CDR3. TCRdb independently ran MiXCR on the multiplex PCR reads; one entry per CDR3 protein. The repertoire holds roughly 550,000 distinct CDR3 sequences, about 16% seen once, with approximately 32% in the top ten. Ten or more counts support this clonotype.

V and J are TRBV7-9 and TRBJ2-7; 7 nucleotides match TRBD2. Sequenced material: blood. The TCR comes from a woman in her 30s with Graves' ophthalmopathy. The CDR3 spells CASSPSSGSYEQYF. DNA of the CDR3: TGTGCCAGCAGCCCCTCTAGCGGCTCCTACGAGCAGTACTTC. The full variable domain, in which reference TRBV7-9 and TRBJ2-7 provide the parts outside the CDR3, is DTGVSQNPRHKITKRGQNVTFRCDPISEHNRLYWYRQTLGQGPEFLTYFQNEAQLEKSRLLSDRFSAERPKGSFSTLEIQRTEQGDSAMYLCASSPSSGSYEQYFGPGTRLTVT.